Listed here is a single T cell receptor (beta chain). Its antigen is not known. Assay used: immunoSEQ multiplex PCR; TCRdb lists only in-frame clones, some missing. This sample has 70,000 to 95,000 clones, with 90% found just once. This sample was included in a study of OX40 agonist ivuxolimab in advanced cancers. Study-level information: Among those treated, three patients had partial responses, one with hepatocellular carcinoma and two with cutaneous melanoma. The study's findings and limits: By week 6 at 0.1 to 3.0 mg/kg, blood CD4+ and CD8+ T cells had expanded clonally.

The CDR3 runs 14 residues. Germline trimming cut 4 bases from V and 6 bases from J; bases unmatched to any gene: 4. CDR1 and CDR2 (germline): SGHRS, YFSETQ. The TCR comes from an adult with an advanced solid tumor such as melanoma, head and neck, liver or kidney cancer. The specimen was CD4+ or CD8+ T cells sorted from blood, collected in a trial of the OX40 agonist ivuxolimab. The rearrangement joins TRBV5-1 to TRBJ1-5; TRBD1 agrees at 10 bases. The CDR3 spells CASSTGTGVQPQHF. As DNA, the CDR3 is TGCGCCAGCAGCACCGGGACAGGGGTTCAGCCCCAGCATTTT. The whole variable domain, filled in from reference TRBV5-1 and TRBJ1-5, reads KAGVTQTPRYLIKTRGQQVTLSCSPISGHRSVSWYQQTPGQGLQFLFEYFSETQRNKGNFPGRFSGRQFSNSRSEMNVSTLELGDSALYLCASSTGTGVQPQHFGDGTRLSIL.